This T cell receptor beta chain was identified in a study of human T cells and chemical hapten exposure. Study in general: A roughly 2 cm by roughly 2 cm inner upper arm patch received 2% DPC for sensitization. TCR yield per sample varied, mainly due to pooled library volumes. General study points: Expanded TCRs clustered into significantly more large CDR3 similarity groups than controls, the analysis revealed.

The sample's time point: patch test 1, 2 weeks after DPC sensitization. Treatment specified: therapeutic diphenylcyclopropenone sensitization with weekly scalp DPC. Every donor had alopecia and was 18 to 70 years old; all were suitable for DPC. One entry per CDR3 protein, called by TCRdb with MiXCR from the RACE reads. In the table there are under 150,000 distinct CDR3 sequences, about 12% of which are singletons. This clonotype was seen at least ten times. Its antigen is still unknown. V gave up 6 bases and J gave up 4 bases; unmatched junction bases: 3. The CDR3 length is 13 residues. Material: whole blood, obtained in connection with sensitization to the hapten diphenylcyclopropenone (DPC). The sequence was collected from a woman in her forties or fifties with alopecia areata. Some clones in this sample may be carry-over from other donors' samples. The rearrangement joins TRBV12-3 or TRBV12-4 to TRBJ2-3, with 8 bases matching TRBD1. CDR3 amino acids: CASRGTGADTQYF. CDR3 sequence (DNA): TGTGCCAGCAGGGGGACAGGCGCAGATACGCAGTATTTT.